One T cell receptor beta chain is described in this entry. With V trimmed by 2 bases and J by 0 bases, 13 bases remained unmatched. This CDR3 region has 20 residues. Germline V gene sequence: CDR1 MNHEY, CDR2 SMNVEV (reference sequence). The data were produced by immunoSEQ multiplex PCR, yet TCRdb's version contains in-frame clones alone and is incomplete. The sample lists 50,000 to 65,000 clones; more than 80% were seen once. This record comes from a study of blood T cell repertoires in COVID-19. The TCR originated in a woman between 55 and 75 years old with acute or convalescent COVID-19. The sample was peripheral blood. This chain joins TRBV27 and TRBJ2-1; TRBD2 matches at 10 bases. CDR3 loop: CASSLQIGLAAPSSYNEQFF. CDR3 DNA sequence: TGTGCCAGCAGTTTACAGATAGGACTAGCGGCACCCAGCTCCTACAATGAGCAGTTCTTC.